This T cell receptor (beta chain) emerged from a study of low-dose radiotherapy and immunotherapy resistance in tumors. The CDR3 consists of 13 residues. Trimming took 6 bases from V and 5 from J; bases not matched to a gene: 5. Germline-derived CDR1 and CDR2 are SNHLY and FYNNEI. TRAV- and TRBV-specific primers primed first-strand cDNA, covering alpha and beta chains. Using a constant-region primer together with a V-primer adapter, TCRs were subjected to roughly 20 PCR cycles of amplification. TCRdb recomputed calls from the reads with MiXCR, one row per CDR3 protein. The sample yields around 17,000 distinct CDR3 sequences, 70% seen once. This clonotype has a handful of counts.

The receptor was derived from a human donor with advanced metastatic prostate, ovarian, gallbladder or colorectal cancer (not recorded which). This table probably holds off-target reads from a library built for another chain. The chain couples TRBV2 to TRBJ2-5, with 8 bases aligning to TRBD1. CDR3 nucleotides: TGTGCCAGCAGCTTGACAGGGGCCGAGACCCAGTACTTC. Its translation: CASSLTGAETQYF.